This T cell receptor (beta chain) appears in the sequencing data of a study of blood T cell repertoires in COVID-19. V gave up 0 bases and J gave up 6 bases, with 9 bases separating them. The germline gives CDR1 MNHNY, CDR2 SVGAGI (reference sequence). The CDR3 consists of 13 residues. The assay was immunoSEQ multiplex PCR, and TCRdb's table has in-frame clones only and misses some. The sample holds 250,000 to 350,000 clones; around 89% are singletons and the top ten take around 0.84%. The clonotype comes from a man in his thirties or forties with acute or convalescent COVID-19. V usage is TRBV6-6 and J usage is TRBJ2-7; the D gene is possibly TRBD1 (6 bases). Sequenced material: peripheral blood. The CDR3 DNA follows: TGTGCCAGCAGTTACTCGAGCAGGGGCGAGCAGTACTTC. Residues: CASSYSSRGEQYF.